One and the same sample provided the 23 T cell receptor beta chains below, sequenced in a study of blood T cell repertoires in COVID-19. Generated by immunoSEQ multiplex PCR, the TCRdb table keeps only in-frame clones and is missing some. Of hundreds of thousands of clones in the sample, roughly 89% are singletons; the top ten hold roughly 1.4%. The sample was peripheral blood. The origin of the receptors is a woman aged 25 to 39 with active or convalescent COVID-19.

This clone was observed once. The J gene is TRBJ2-2, the V gene TRBV4-1; 13 positions agree with TRBD2. V was pared by 4 bases and J by 7 bases, with 6 bases of the junction left unmatched. The germline V gene encodes CDR1 MGHRA and CDR2 YSYEKL. The CDR3 loop spans 16 amino acids. In DNA form, the CDR3 reads TGCGCCAGCAGCCTCGGGACTAGCGGGAAGGTCGGGGAGCTGTTTTTT. Residues: CASSLGTSGKVGELFF.

Note on this clone: One end of the junction is discordant with germline, which a read error may explain. The J gene is TRBJ2-3, the V gene TRBV2; TRBD2 matches at 9 bases. Germline assignment: CDR1 SNHLY and CDR2 FYNNEI. CDR3 length: 11 amino acids. As DNA, the CDR3 is TGTGCCAGCAGTGTGGGGCGGGGGGGGCATTTT. Its protein product is CASSVGRGGHF.

The chain combines TRBV27 with TRBJ1-4; 7 bases fit TRBD1. This CDR3 spans 14 amino acids. Germline loops: CDR1 MNHEY, CDR2 SMNVEV (reference sequence). Losses at the gene ends were 3 bases for V and 8 bases for J; bases not matched to a gene: 6. The CDR3 here is CASSFRQGKEKLFF. The CDR3 nucleotides read TGTGCCAGCAGTTTTAGACAGGGTAAAGAAAAACTGTTTTTT.

The chain uses TRBV5-4 and TRBJ2-5; 10 bases map to TRBD2. J gave up 5 bases and V 2 bases, and 6 bases lay outside the gene matches. Looked up from germline, CDR1 is SGHNT and CDR2 is YYREEE (reference sequence). This CDR3 is built from 15 residues. The CDR3 coding sequence is TGTGCCAGCAGCTTTGTAGCGGGAGGTGGGGAGACCCAGTACTTC. It yields the protein CASSFVAGGGETQYF.

The rearrangement joins TRBV27 to TRBJ2-1; D is unresolved. The germline CDR1 and CDR2 sequences are MNHEY and SMNVEV (reference sequence). The CDR3 is made up of 14 amino acids. V dropped 5 bases and J dropped 0 bases, with 8 bases sitting between them. The CDR3 loop is CASSPYFSYNEQFF. The DNA of the CDR3 is TGTGCCAGCAGTCCTTACTTCTCCTACAATGAGCAGTTCTTC.

The V and J genes are TRBV5-4 and TRBJ1-4; TRBD1 matches 9 bases. J gave up 7 bases and V 3 bases, and 7 bases lay outside the gene matches. The CDR3 is 15 residues long. Germline CDR1 reads SGHNT; CDR2 reads YYREEE (reference sequence). DNA for the CDR3: TGTGCCAGCAGCTCGAAACAGGGGGCAGGTGAAAAACTGTTTTTT. Translating it yields CASSSKQGAGEKLFF. Looking up the rest from reference TRBV5-4 and TRBJ1-4 gives the full variable domain: ETGVTQSPTHLIKTRGQQVTLRCSSQSGHNTVSWYQQALGQGPQFIFQYYREEENGRGNFPPRFSGLQFPNYSSELNVNALELDDSALYLCASSSKQGAGEKLFFGSGTQLSVL.

The chain employs TRBV6-1 and TRBJ1-5, with D maybe TRBD1 (5 bases). The CDR3 runs to 15 residues. Per germline, CDR1 MNHNS and CDR2 SASEGT. Trimming left V 3 bases short and J 0 bases short, with 9 bases between. CDR3 nucleotides: TGTGCCAGCAGTGACGGGGGTTATAGCAATCAGCCCCAGCATTTT. Its translation is CASSDGGYSNQPQHF.

This clone came up a few times. The CDR3 bases are TGTGCCAGCAGTTCCCGGGACAGTAATTCACCCCTCCACTTT. It codes for CASSSRDSNSPLHF. The chain couples TRBV2 to TRBJ1-6; 7 bases map to TRBD1. The CDR3 covers 14 residues. Germline trimming cut 5 bases from V and 6 bases from J; bases unmatched to any gene: 4. Germline V CDR1 and CDR2: SNHLY, FYNNEI.

This clone was seen just once. The chain joins TRBV5-4 to TRBJ2-3; 9 bases are a match to TRBD2. This CDR3 is built from 15 residues. The V gene end was trimmed by 0 bases and the J gene end by 4 bases; junction bases not matched to a gene: 3. The V gene's germline CDR1 is SGHNT and CDR2 YYREEE (reference sequence). DNA of the CDR3: TGTGCCAGCAGCTTGGACCTAGCGGGATCAGATACGCAGTATTTT. Translated, it gives CASSLDLAGSDTQYF.

Concerning this clone itself: Other DNA sequences in the same sample also yield this CDR3. The V and J genes are TRBV6-5 and TRBJ1-3; 8 bases are shared with TRBD1. The CDR3 has 14 amino acids. The germline CDR1 and CDR2 sequences are MNHEY and SVGAGI. Losses at the gene ends were 5 bases for V and 3 bases for J; bases not matched to a gene: 3. CDR3 nucleotides: TGTGCCAGCAGTAGGACAGGGTATGGAAACACCATATATTTT. Translating it yields CASSRTGYGNTIYF.

This clone came up a few times. V and J are TRBV2 and TRBJ1-4, with D tentatively TRBD1 (6 bases). Germline values: CDR1 SNHLY, CDR2 FYNNEI. The CDR3 is made up of 15 amino acids. Deletions cut 7 bases from V and 5 bases from J, with 17 bases between. The CDR3, as DNA: TGTGCCAGCACTCAAGGGGGGGGCCAAAATGAAAAACTGTTTTTT. Its translation is CASTQGGGQNEKLFF.

The V call is TRBV5-1, the J call TRBJ2-7; possibly TRBD2 for D (6 bases). CDR3 length equals 15 residues. V lost 0 bases and J lost 0, with 10 bases in between. CDR1 is SGHRS, CDR2 YFSETQ, per germline. The CDR3, as DNA: TGCGCCAGCAGCTTGGCTCGGGGGAACTCCTACGAGCAGTACTTC. It specifies CASSLARGNSYEQYF.

The V call is TRBV5-1, the J call TRBJ2-7, with TRBD1 as a possible D gene (6 bases). The CDR3 covers 15 residues. Trimming removed 0 bases at V and 2 bases at J, with 12 bases between. Per the germline V gene, CDR1 is SGHRS and CDR2 is YFSETQ. The CDR3 region is CASSLGFGQTYEQYF. CDR3 in DNA: TGCGCCAGCAGCTTGGGCTTCGGACAGACCTACGAGCAGTACTTC.

This sequence joins TRBV28 and TRBJ2-1; the match to TRBD2 covers 7 bases. Trimming at V came to 6 bases and at J to 5 bases, leaving 4 bases not matched to a gene. The CDR3 length is 13 residues. CDR1 MDHEN and CDR2 SYDVKM come from the germline V gene. The CDR3 reads CASRLAEDNEQFF. Written as DNA, the CDR3 is TGTGCCAGCAGGCTAGCGGAGGACAATGAGCAGTTCTTC. Supplemented by reference TRBV28 and TRBJ2-1, the full variable domain reads DVKVTQSSRYLVKRTGEKVFLECVQDMDHENMFWYRQDPGLGLRLIYFSYDVKMKEKGDIPEGYSVSREKKERFSLILESASTNQTSMYLCASRLAEDNEQFFGPGTRLTVL.

The rearrangement uses TRBV2 and TRBJ1-5; weak D call: TRBD1 (5 bases). This CDR3 contains 13 residues. CDR1 and CDR2 (germline): SNHLY, FYNNEI. V was cut by 8 bases and J by 2 bases, with 10 bases left in between. CDR3 amino acids: CASQDSGNQPQHF. As DNA, the CDR3 is TGTGCCAGCCAAGACAGTGGCAATCAGCCCCAGCATTTT.

The chain combines TRBV6-5 with TRBJ2-5; 7 bases line up with TRBD2. CDR1 and CDR2 from the germline V gene are MNHEY and SVGAGI. The V and J ends lost 4 bases and 5 bases, in that order; junction bases with no gene match: 7. CDR3 size: 14 residues. The CDR3, as DNA: TGTGCCAGCAGTTTCGGGACTACTGGTGAGACCCAGTACTTC. This sequence encodes CASSFGTTGETQYF.

This rearrangement joins TRBV14 to TRBJ2-1; 9 bases align to TRBD2. The CDR3 totals 17 residues. Trimming cost V 0 bases and J 4 bases; bases outside gene matches: 7. The germline gives CDR1 SGHDN, CDR2 FVKESK. DNA for the CDR3: TGTGCCAGCAGCCAAGAAGGGTCAGCGGGGGGTTACAATGAGCAGTTCTTC. Protein sequence: CASSQEGSAGGYNEQFF. The full variable domain, rest sourced from reference TRBV14 and TRBJ2-1, is EAGVTQFPSHSVIEKGQTVTLRCDPISGHDNLYWYRRVMGKEIKFLLHFVKESKQDESGMPNNRFLAERTGGTYSTLKVQPAELEDSGVYFCASSQEGSAGGYNEQFFGPGTRLTVL.

A note on this clone: Other nucleotide sequences in the sample specify the same CDR3. This chain connects TRBV6-5 to TRBJ1-2; possibly TRBD1 for D (6 bases). V was clipped by 6 bases and J by 4 bases, with 12 bases between them. CDR3 length equals 13 residues. Germline CDR1 MNHEY, CDR2 SVGAGI. CDR3 residues: CASSSGQIYGYTF. Here the CDR3 DNA reads TGTGCCAGCAGCTCAGGACAGATCTATGGCTACACCTTC.

This rearrangement joins TRBV5-4 to TRBJ2-3, with 9 nucleotides matching TRBD1. CDR3 length: 16 amino acids. V gave up 4 bases and J gave up 6 bases; unmatched junction bases: 12. CDR1 is SGHNT and CDR2 is YYREEE in the germline V gene (reference sequence). CDR3 residues: CASSRGQGGGGDTQYF. The CDR3 DNA follows: TGTGCCAGCAGCCGGGGACAGGGCGGTGGCGGGGATACGCAGTATTTT.

The rearrangement uses TRBV19 and TRBJ2-3, with 9 bases aligning to TRBD2. The V gene's germline CDR1 is LNHDA and CDR2 SQIVND (reference sequence). The length of the CDR3 is 13 residues. Germline trimming cut 4 bases from V and 4 bases from J; bases unmatched to any gene: 0. The CDR3 bases are TGTGCCAGTAGTAGCGGGGGGGCAGATACGCAGTATTTT. Residues: CASSSGGADTQYF. Based on the CDR3 plus reference TRBV19 and TRBJ2-3, the full variable domain is DGGITQSPKYLFRKEGQNVTLSCEQNLNHDAMYWYRQDPGQGLRLIYYSQIVNDFQKGDIAEGYSVSREKKESFPLTVTSAQKNPTAFYLCASSSGGADTQYFGPGTRLTVL.

The CDR3 nucleotides are TGTGCCAGCAGTTATCTGGCGGGAGTTTCCGTGGGGTACGAGCAGTACTTC. Amino acid sequence: CASSYLAGVSVGYEQYF. The V call is TRBV6-7, the J call TRBJ2-7; TRBD2 aligns across 7 bases. TRBV6-7 has ORF status, its function being uncertain. The CDR3 contains 17 residues. V trimming: 3 bases; J trimming: 4 bases; junction bases outside the gene matches: 15.

This chain joins TRBV30 and TRBJ1-2; 8 bases are shared with TRBD1. Germline V gene lookup returns CDR1 GTSNPN and CDR2 SVGIG (reference sequence). The CDR3 runs 14 residues. V lost 1 base, J lost 6 bases, and 7 bases stayed unmatched. The CDR3 coding sequence is TGTGCCTGGAGTGGGGGACAGGAGATGAATGGCTACACCTTC. Residues: CAWSGGQEMNGYTF.

In nucleotides, the CDR3 is TGTGCCAGCAGCCGAACCGGCGGGGGAAAGGAGACCCAGTACTTC. It codes for CASSRTGGGKETQYF. This chain links TRBV7-9 with TRBJ2-5, with 7 nucleotides matching TRBD2. Germline V gene sequence: CDR1 SEHNR, CDR2 FQNEAQ (reference sequence). With 5 bases clipped from V and 5 bases from J, the junction kept 11 bases outside the gene matches. CDR3 length: 15 amino acids. Full variable domain (rest looked up from reference TRBV7-9 and TRBJ2-5): DTGVSQNPRHKITKRGQNVTFRCDPISEHNRLYWYRQTLGQGPEFLTYFQNEAQLEKSRLLSDRFSAERPKGSFSTLEIQRTEQGDSAMYLCASSRTGGGKETQYFGPGTRLLVL.